A selection of T cell receptor beta chains follows, all from one sample in a study of technical replicates of blood from a handful of donors. Measured with immunoSEQ multiplex PCR; TCRdb has only the in-frame clones, and not every one. Of some 15,000 clones listed, roughly 83% were seen once; the top ten hold roughly a tenth. The sample comprised PBMCs. All receptors derive from a human donor in good health. Both conserved end residues are part of each CDR3. D genes are given only for firm matches. Only some rows state a clone size, as once, few, many or a class for expanded clones.

cdr3_aa	cdr3_nt	clone_size	v_call	j_call	d_call
CAWSRQGDTEAFF	TGTGCCTGGAGTAGACAGGGGGACACTGAAGCTTTCTTT	few	TRBV30	TRBJ1-1	TRBD1
CASSARGSSGNTIYF	TGCGCCAGCAGTGCCAGGGGAAGCTCTGGAAACACCATATATTTT	NA	TRBV5-1	TRBJ1-3	NA
CASSLSGQGGDGELFF	TGTGCCAGCAGTTTATCCGGACAGGGAGGAGACGGGGAGCTGTTTTTT	once	TRBV27	TRBJ2-2	TRBD1
CASSSSERGYF	TGTGCCAGCAGTTCCTCCGAAAGGGGGTACTTC	NA	TRBV2	TRBJ2-7	NA
CASSVIGGVEKLFF	TGCGCCAGCAGTGTGATTGGGGGGGTAGAAAAACTGTTTTTT	NA	TRBV5-1	TRBJ1-4	NA
CASSLQGWGKFF	TGTGCCAGTAGTTTACAGGGATGGGGCAAGTTCTTC	NA	TRBV19	TRBJ2-1	NA
CAWSLTGHEQYF	TGTGCCTGGAGTTTAACAGGGCACGAGCAGTACTTC	NA	TRBV30	TRBJ2-7	NA
CASRRTSDLTDTQYF	TGTGCCAGCCGCCGGACTAGCGATCTCACAGATACGCAGTATTTT	NA	TRBV19	TRBJ2-3	TRBD2
CASSPLAGVRNEQFF	TGTGCCAGCTCACCCCTAGCGGGAGTGAGGAATGAGCAGTTCTTC	NA	TRBV18	TRBJ2-1	TRBD2
CASSQYPVSDLGVAQYF	TGCGCCAGCAGCCAATACCCCGTGTCCGACCTAGGAGTTGCCCAGTACTTC	NA	TRBV4-1	TRBJ2-5	NA
CASSLDRDNQETQYF	TGTGCCAGCAGCTTGGATCGGGACAACCAAGAGACCCAGTACTTC	NA	TRBV5-4	TRBJ2-5	NA
CASRLLPAMNEQFF	TGTGCCAGCCGACTCTTGCCTGCGATGAATGAGCAGTTCTTC	NA	TRBV27	TRBJ2-1	NA
CATVGLAEYEQYF	TGTGCCACAGTGGGACTAGCGGAATACGAGCAGTACTTC	once	TRBV10-3	TRBJ2-7	TRBD2
CASSLFFAGGDLNTEAFF	TGCGCCAGCAGCTTGTTCTTCGCAGGGGGCGATCTGAACACTGAAGCTTTCTTT	NA	TRBV5-1	TRBJ1-1	TRBD1
CASSPVVNNQPQHF	TGCGCCAGCAGCCCGGTGGTGAATAATCAGCCCCAGCATTTT	NA	TRBV10-2	TRBJ1-5	NA
CAWSDQAYTQYF	TGTGCCTGGAGTGATCAGGCCTATACGCAGTATTTT	NA	TRBV30	TRBJ2-3	NA
CASRYRGDVEETQYF	TGTGCCAGCAGATACAGGGGAGACGTTGAGGAGACCCAGTACTTC	NA	TRBV7-6	TRBJ2-5	TRBD1
CAWRQGVRYSGRGRTKNIQYF	TGTGCCTGGAGGCAAGGGGTACGATATAGCGGGAGAGGGAGGACCAAAAACATTCAGTACTTC	once	TRBV30	TRBJ2-4	TRBD2
CSAQASSYNEQFF	TGCAGCGCCCAGGCGAGCTCCTACAATGAGCAGTTCTTC	NA	TRBV29-1	TRBJ2-1	NA
CASSTVGGKMPQHF	TGTGCCAGTAGTACGGTAGGGGGTAAGATGCCCCAGCATTTT	few	TRBV19	TRBJ1-5	NA
CASSVFSGETDTQYF	TGTGCCAGCAGTGTGTTTAGCGGGGAAACAGATACGCAGTATTTT	NA	TRBV2	TRBJ2-3	TRBD2
CASSPRTGTYEQYF	TGTGCCAGCAGTCCCCGGACAGGGACCTACGAGCAGTACTTC	NA	TRBV27	TRBJ2-7	TRBD1
CASSYRPGGELFF	TGTGCCAGCAGTTACCGACCCGGGGGGGAGCTGTTTTTT	NA	TRBV6-5	TRBJ2-2	NA
CASSLLLPTGNSYEQYF	TGTGCCAGCAGTCTCCTACTCCCGACTGGAAACTCCTACGAGCAGTACTTC	NA	TRBV27	TRBJ2-7	NA
CASSLLTATGGVEQYF	TGTGCCAGCAGCTTACTTACCGCGACAGGGGGAGTCGAGCAGTACTTC	NA	TRBV27	TRBJ2-7	TRBD1
CASSRLAGDSYEQYF	TGTGCCAGTAGCCGACTAGCGGGAGATTCCTACGAGCAGTACTTC	NA	TRBV19	TRBJ2-7	TRBD2
CASSQRLDNEQFF	TGTGCCAGCAGCCAGAGACTAGATAATGAGCAGTTCTTC	NA	TRBV6-5	TRBJ2-1	NA
CASSLGQASLGYTF	TGCGCCAGCAGCTTAGGACAAGCTTCCCTCGGCTACACCTTC	NA	TRBV5-1	TRBJ1-2	NA
CASSLGAGVRSNQPQHF	TGTGCCAGCAGCTTAGGTGCGGGGGTCCGAAGCAATCAGCCCCAGCATTTT	NA	TRBV7-6	TRBJ1-5	NA
CASSLSSGSQTYEQYF	TGTGCCAGCAGCCTTTCTAGCGGAAGCCAAACCTACGAGCAGTACTTC	NA	TRBV5-4	TRBJ2-7	TRBD2
CASSRTGTDQPQHF	TGTGCCAGCAGTCGGACAGGGACGGATCAGCCCCAGCATTTT	few	TRBV13	TRBJ1-5	TRBD1
CASSLAPGQGNEKLFF	TGTGCCAGCAGCTTAGCTCCCGGACAGGGAAATGAAAAACTGTTTTTT	NA	TRBV7-2	TRBJ1-4	TRBD1
CASSKGQGSADGNTIYF	TGCGCCAGCAGCAAGGGACAGGGGTCTGCAGATGGAAACACCATATATTTT	few	TRBV5-1	TRBJ1-3	TRBD1
CASSSSGRGTDTQYF	TGTGCCAGCAGCTCTAGCGGGCGCGGCACAGATACGCAGTATTTT	NA	TRBV5-4	TRBJ2-3	TRBD2
CASSLEGSNTEAFF	TGTGCCAGCAGCTTAGAAGGGAGTAACACTGAAGCTTTCTTT	few	TRBV11-2	TRBJ1-1	NA
CASSPGQAYSNQPQHF	TGTGCCAGCAGTCCGGGACAGGCCTATAGCAATCAGCCCCAGCATTTT	NA	TRBV2	TRBJ1-5	TRBD1